The source of this TCR beta chain is a study of spatial heterogeneity in lung cancer. Study-level points and caveats: Tumoral mutation counts were tracked by counts of expanded intratumoral alpha and beta TCRs.

J lost 7 bases, V lost 3 bases, and 6 bases had no gene match. In germline, CDR1 is DFQATT, CDR2 SNEGSKA (reference sequence). The CDR3 runs to 14 residues. TCRdb called the 5' RACE reads again in MiXCR, with one record for every CDR3 protein. Of 2,900 or so distinct CDR3 sequences detected, less than 20% appear once; the ten largest clones hold 6% to 9%. Time point defined: sample taken at primary tumor resection. This clonotype is deemed medium-sized. The antigen is unknown. This receptor was taken from a female donor with early-stage non-small cell lung cancer. The chain joins TRBV20-1 to TRBJ1-5; 10 bases match TRBD1. The starting material was lung tumor tissue, obtained at surgery. CDR3 in DNA: TGCAGTGCTAGGACAGGGGGCGCGGGACAGCCCCAGCATTTT. Translation: CSARTGGAGQPQHF.